The 6 T cell receptor beta chains given below trace back to one sample, sequenced in a study of human T cells and chemical hapten exposure. The time point denotes: healthy volunteer bleed at 6 weeks. It was unfractionated whole blood from which total RNA was extracted. A single record per CDR3 protein comes from TCRdb applying MiXCR to the RACE reads. The sample carries 65,000 or so distinct CDR3 sequences, around 6.3% recorded once. The sequenced sample was whole blood. The receptor source for this set is a female donor in good health. Some clones in this sample may be carry-over from other donors' samples.

V gene TRBV11-1 combines with J gene TRBJ1-4; D is undetermined. Germline CDR1 is SGHAT and CDR2 is FQDESV (reference sequence). Between the trimmed V and J ends, which lost 5 bases and 8 bases, there was a span of 15 bases. CDR3 length: 14 residues. The CDR3: CASSPGTASEKLFF. DNA for the CDR3: TGTGCCAGCAGCCCCGGCACGGCATCGGAAAAACTGTTTTTT.

Details on this clonotype: Possible read error: a much larger clone is one base away. The CDR3 loop reads CTSSLTGFRYEQYF. CDR3 sequence (DNA): TGTACCAGCAGTTTAACGGGGTTCCGGTACGAGCAGTACTTC. V usage is TRBV27 and J usage is TRBJ2-7; D is possibly TRBD2 (5 bases). The CDR3 has 14 amino acids. Looked up from germline, CDR1 is MNHEY and CDR2 is SMNVEV (reference sequence).

This chain connects TRBV12-3 or TRBV12-4 to TRBJ1-3, with a tentative D call TRBD1 (6 bases). There are 13 residues in the CDR3. The V end lost 7 bases, the J end lost 4 bases, and 11 bases lay between the germline ends. The chain's CDR3 is CASKHRAGNTIYF. The CDR3 bases are TGTGCCAGCAAGCACAGGGCCGGAAACACCATATATTTT.

The chain combines TRBV27 with TRBJ2-7, with TRBD1 identical over 7 bases. V shed 8 bases, J shed 0 bases, and the junction held 4 bases outside the gene matches. Germline-derived CDR1 and CDR2 are MNHEY and SMNVEV (reference sequence). The length of the CDR3 is 13 residues. The CDR3 coding sequence is TGTGCCAGCGGTTGGGACAGCTCCTACGAGCAGTACTTC. Translation: CASGWDSSYEQYF.

The V gene is TRBV28, the J gene TRBJ2-5; 7 positions match TRBD1. CDR3 length equals 14 residues. Germline CDR1 reads MDHEN; CDR2 reads SYDVKM. V gave up 6 bases and J gave up 5 bases; unmatched junction bases: 9. The CDR3 sequence is CASRFQGGPETQYF. The CDR3 DNA reads TGTGCCAGCAGATTCCAAGGGGGCCCGGAGACCCAGTACTTC.

This clonotype has at least ten counts. This chain connects TRBV28 to TRBJ2-1; 9 bases agree with TRBD2. Trimming cost V 7 bases and J 2 bases; bases outside gene matches: 6. Germline assignment: CDR1 MDHEN and CDR2 SYDVKM. The CDR3 consists of 15 residues. The DNA of the CDR3 is TGTGCCAGCAAGATAGCGGGAGATGCCTACAATGAGCAGTTCTTC. Translating it yields CASKIAGDAYNEQFF.